This section outlines one TCR beta chain sequence together with its context. Its antigen is still unknown. Through a sample-barcoded 5' primer and a J-beta primer mix, a second PCR was run for about 6 to 11 cycles. MiXCR, applied by TCRdb to the 5' RACE reads, yields one record per CDR3 protein. The table has over 1,300,000 distinct CDR3 sequences, roughly 64% seen once. Caucasian, healthy and from Russia, the donors were aged between roughly 6 and 95. These data come from a study of blood T cells in healthy people across ages. The CDR3 covers 15 residues. The trim removed 6 bases at V and 4 bases at J, leaving 8 bases unmatched. CDR1 and CDR2 (germline): MNHEY, SVGEGT. Study-level points and caveats: Investigators treated diversity estimates from one million T cells as underestimates.

The TCR was taken from a man between 18 and 35 years old in good health. J is TRBJ1-2 and V is TRBV6-2 or TRBV6-3, with 10 bases matching TRBD1. The specimen sequenced was blood. As DNA, the CDR3 is TGTGCCAGCAGGTATAGACAGGGGGCGAGCTATGGCTACACCTTC. Its translation: CASRYRQGASYGYTF.